This record looks at one T cell receptor (beta chain) sequence and its context. The CDR3 length is 16 residues. Germline V CDR1 and CDR2: SGHRS, YFSETQ. V shed 4 bases and J 3 bases; nucleotides not matched to a gene: 10. The data derive from a study of blood T cell repertoires in COVID-19. Categorization into cohorts depended on clinical history that participants reported. The repertoire was sequenced with immunoSEQ multiplex PCR; TCRdb's copy has only in-frame clones and lacks some. The table records 400,000 or so clones, roughly 86% of them present only once. Material for sequencing was PBMCs or T cells enriched from blood (not recorded which). The gene calls are TRBV5-1 and TRBJ2-7; TRBD2 agrees at 10 bases. This receptor was obtained from a man in his forties or fifties in a cohort exposed to, infected with or recovered from COVID-19 (not recorded which). The CDR3 region has the DNA TGCGCCAGCAGCCTACAGACAGCGGGAGGGGTCTACGAGCAGTACTTC. Its translation: CASSLQTAGGVYEQYF.